This T cell receptor (beta chain) was identified during a study of CD8 T cells in Susac syndrome. Looking at the study overall: At the time of blood draw, patients with Susac syndrome were therapy-naive, receiving corticosteroids, or receiving intravenous immunoglobulin alone.

The V and J ends lost 6 bases and 1 base, in that order; junction bases with no gene match: 6. The CDR3 is made up of 15 amino acids. The germline V gene has CDR1 SEHNR and CDR2 FQNEAQ (reference sequence). Random hexamers were used to reverse transcribe an amount of 0.5 to 1 ug RNA. With immunoSEQ multiplex PCR, TCR beta CDR3 was amplified across 54 Vbeta and 13 Jbeta. TCRdb re-called the immunoSEQ multiplex PCR reads with MiXCR, one entry per CDR3 protein. The sample has 100,000 to 150,000 distinct CDR3 sequences, around 94% seen once. As judged by recently defined diagnostic criteria, patients with Susac syndrome had definite or probable disease.

The material sequenced was CD8+ T cells from PBMCs. The chain has TRBV7-9 and TRBJ2-5; 9 bases fit TRBD2. The TCR originated in a human donor with Susac syndrome. CDR3 sequence reads: CASRQAGGRQETQYF. The CDR3 DNA sequence: TGTGCCAGCAGACAAGCGGGGGGACGCCAAGAGACCCAGTACTTC.